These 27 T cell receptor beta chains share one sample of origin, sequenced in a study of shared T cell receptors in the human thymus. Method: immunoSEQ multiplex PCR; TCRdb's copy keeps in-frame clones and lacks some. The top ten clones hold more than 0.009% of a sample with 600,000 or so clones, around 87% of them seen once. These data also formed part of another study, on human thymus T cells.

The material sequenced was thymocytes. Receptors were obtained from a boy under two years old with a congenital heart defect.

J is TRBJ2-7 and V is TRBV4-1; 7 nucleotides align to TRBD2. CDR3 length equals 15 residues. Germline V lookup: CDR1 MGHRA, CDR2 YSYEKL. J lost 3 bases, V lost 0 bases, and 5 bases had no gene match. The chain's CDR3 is CASSQDFGEGYEQYF. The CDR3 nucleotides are TGCGCCAGCAGCCAAGATTTTGGGGAGGGCTACGAGCAGTACTTC.

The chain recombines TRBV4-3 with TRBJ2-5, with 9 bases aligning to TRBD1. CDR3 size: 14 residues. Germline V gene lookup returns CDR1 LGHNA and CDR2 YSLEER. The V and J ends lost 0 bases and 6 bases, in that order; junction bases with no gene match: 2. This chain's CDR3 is CASSQDGTGKTQYF. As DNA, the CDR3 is TGCGCCAGCAGCCAAGATGGGACAGGGAAGACCCAGTACTTC.

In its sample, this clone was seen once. Written as DNA, the CDR3 is TGTGCCAGCAGCCAAAACACCTTGATAGCGGGCACCTACGAGCAGTACTTC. Translated: CASSQNTLIAGTYEQYF. V is TRBV4-2 and J is TRBJ2-7, with 7 bases fitting TRBD2. V gave up 2 bases and J gave up 2 bases; unmatched junction bases: 12. The CDR3 has 17 residues. Germline V gene data show CDR1 as LGHNA and CDR2 as YNFKEQ.

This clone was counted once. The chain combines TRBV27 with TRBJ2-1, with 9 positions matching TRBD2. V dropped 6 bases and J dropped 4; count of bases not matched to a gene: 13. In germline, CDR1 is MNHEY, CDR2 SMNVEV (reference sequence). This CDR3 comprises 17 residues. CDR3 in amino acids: CASSRKVAGEDYNEQFF. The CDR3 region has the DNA TGTGCCAGCAGCCGTAAGGTAGCGGGAGAGGATTACAATGAGCAGTTCTTC.

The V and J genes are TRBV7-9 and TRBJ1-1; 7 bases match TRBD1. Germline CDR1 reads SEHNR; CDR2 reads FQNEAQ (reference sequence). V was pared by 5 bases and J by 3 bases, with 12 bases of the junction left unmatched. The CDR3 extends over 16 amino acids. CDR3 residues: CASSQKPGDRYTEAFF. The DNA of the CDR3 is TGTGCCAGCAGCCAAAAACCCGGGGACAGATACACTGAAGCTTTCTTT.

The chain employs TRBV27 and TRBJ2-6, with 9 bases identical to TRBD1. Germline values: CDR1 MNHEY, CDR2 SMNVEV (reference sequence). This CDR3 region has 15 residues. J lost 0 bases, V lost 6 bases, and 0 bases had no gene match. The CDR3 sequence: CASRTGGSGANVLTF. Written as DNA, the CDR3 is TGTGCCAGCAGGACAGGGGGCTCTGGGGCCAACGTCCTGACTTTC.

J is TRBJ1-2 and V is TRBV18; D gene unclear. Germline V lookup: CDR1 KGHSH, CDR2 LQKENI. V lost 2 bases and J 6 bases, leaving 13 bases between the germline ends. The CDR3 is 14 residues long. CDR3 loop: CASSPEGPSDGYTF. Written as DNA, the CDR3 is TGTGCCAGCTCACCAGAGGGCCCTTCTGATGGCTACACCTTC.

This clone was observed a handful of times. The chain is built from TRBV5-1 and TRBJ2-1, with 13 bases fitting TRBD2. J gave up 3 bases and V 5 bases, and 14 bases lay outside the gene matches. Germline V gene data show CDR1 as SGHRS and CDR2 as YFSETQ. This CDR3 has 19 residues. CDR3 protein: CASRNSGTSGVLFYNEQFF. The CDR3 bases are TGCGCCAGCAGAAACTCCGGGACTAGCGGGGTGTTGTTCTACAATGAGCAGTTCTTC.

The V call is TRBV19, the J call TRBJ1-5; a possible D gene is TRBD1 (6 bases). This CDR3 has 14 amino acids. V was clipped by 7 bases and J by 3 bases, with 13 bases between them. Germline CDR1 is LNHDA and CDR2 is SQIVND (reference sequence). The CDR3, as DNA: TGTGCCAGTAATCGCGGACAGCACAATCAGCCCCAGCATTTT. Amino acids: CASNRGQHNQPQHF.

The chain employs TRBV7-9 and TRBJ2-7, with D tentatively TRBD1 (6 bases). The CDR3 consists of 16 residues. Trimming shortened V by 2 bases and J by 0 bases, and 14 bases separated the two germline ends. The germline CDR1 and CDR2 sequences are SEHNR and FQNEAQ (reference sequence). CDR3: CASSLWRTASSYEQYF. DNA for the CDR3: TGTGCCAGCAGCTTATGGAGGACAGCCAGCTCCTACGAGCAGTACTTC.

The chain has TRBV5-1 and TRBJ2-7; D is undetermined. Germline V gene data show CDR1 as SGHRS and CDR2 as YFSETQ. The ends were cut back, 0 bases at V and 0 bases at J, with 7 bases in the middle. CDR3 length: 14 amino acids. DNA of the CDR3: TGCGCCAGCAGCTTGGAGCTCCTCTCCTACGAGCAGTACTTC. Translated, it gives CASSLELLSYEQYF.

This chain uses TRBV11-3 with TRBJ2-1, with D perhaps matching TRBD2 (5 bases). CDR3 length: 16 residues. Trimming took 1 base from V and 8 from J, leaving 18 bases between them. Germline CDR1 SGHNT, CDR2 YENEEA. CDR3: CASSLAPGFGEDEQFF. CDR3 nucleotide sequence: TGTGCCAGCAGCTTAGCCCCGGGCTTCGGGGAAGATGAGCAGTTCTTC.

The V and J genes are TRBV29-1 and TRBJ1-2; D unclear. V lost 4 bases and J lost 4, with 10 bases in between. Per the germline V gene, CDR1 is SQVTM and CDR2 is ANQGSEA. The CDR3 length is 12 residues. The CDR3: CSVVWHIYGYTF. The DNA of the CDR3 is TGCAGCGTTGTTTGGCATATCTATGGCTACACCTTC.

This CDR3 is CASGPCDGIEGTQYF. The CDR3 coding sequence is TGTGCTAGTGGTCCCTGTGATGGGATCGAGGGGACCCAGTACTTC. This chain joins TRBV12-5 and TRBJ2-5; D may be TRBD2 (5 bases). The CDR3 covers 15 residues. Germline CDR1 reads LGHNT; CDR2 reads FRNRAP. V lost 5 bases, J lost 7 bases, and 20 bases lay in between.

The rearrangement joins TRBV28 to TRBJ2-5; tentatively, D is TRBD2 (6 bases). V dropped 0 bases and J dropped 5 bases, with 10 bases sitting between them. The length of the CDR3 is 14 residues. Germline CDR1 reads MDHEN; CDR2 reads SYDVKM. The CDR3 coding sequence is TGTGCCAGCAGTTTATGGGACTATTCGGAGACCCAGTACTTC. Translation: CASSLWDYSETQYF.

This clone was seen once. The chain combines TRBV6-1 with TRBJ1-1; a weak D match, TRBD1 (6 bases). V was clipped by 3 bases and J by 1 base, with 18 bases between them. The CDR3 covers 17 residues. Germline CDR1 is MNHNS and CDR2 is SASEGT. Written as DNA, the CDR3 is TGTGCCAGCAGTGAGAACGCGGGCAGGGGACAGAACACTGAAGCTTTCTTT. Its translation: CASSENAGRGQNTEAFF.

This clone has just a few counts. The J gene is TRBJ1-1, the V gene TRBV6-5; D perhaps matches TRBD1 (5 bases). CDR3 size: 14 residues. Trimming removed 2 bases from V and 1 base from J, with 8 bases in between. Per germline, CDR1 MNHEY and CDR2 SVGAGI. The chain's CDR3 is CASSYGGKNTEAFF. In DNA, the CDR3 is TGTGCCAGCAGTTACGGGGGGAAGAACACTGAAGCTTTCTTT.

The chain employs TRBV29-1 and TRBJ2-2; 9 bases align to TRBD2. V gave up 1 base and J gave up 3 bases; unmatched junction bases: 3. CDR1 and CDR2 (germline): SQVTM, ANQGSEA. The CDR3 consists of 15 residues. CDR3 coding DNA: TGCAGCGTTGAAGTAGCGGGGGCGGACACCGGGGAGCTGTTTTTT. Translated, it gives CSVEVAGADTGELFF.

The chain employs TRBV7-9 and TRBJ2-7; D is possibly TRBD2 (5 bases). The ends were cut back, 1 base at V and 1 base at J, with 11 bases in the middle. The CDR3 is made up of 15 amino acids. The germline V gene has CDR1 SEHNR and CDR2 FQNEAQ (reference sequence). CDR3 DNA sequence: TGTGCCAGCAGCTTAGGAGCGGCAGTTTCCTACGAGCAGTACTTC. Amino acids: CASSLGAAVSYEQYF.

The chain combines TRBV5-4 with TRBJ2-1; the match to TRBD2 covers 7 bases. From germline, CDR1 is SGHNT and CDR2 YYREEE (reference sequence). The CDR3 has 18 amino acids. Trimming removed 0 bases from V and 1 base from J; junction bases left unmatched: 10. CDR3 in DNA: TGTGCCAGCAGCTTGGGATCGCGGGCGGGAGATTCCTACAATGAGCAGTTCTTC. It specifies CASSLGSRAGDSYNEQFF.

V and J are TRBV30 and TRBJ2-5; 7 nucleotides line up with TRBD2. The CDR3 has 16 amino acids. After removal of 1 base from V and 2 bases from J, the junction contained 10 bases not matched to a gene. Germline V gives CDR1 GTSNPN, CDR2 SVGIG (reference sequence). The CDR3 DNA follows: TGTGCCTGGAGTGGGCGGGGGAGCGCCTTGCAAGAGACCCAGTACTTC. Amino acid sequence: CAWSGRGSALQETQYF.

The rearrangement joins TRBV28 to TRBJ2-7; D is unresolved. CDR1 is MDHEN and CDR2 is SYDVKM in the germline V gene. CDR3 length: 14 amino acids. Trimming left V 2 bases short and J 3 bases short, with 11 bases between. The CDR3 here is CASSLGQIDYEQYF. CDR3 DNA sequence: TGTGCCAGCAGTTTAGGGCAAATTGACTACGAGCAGTACTTC.

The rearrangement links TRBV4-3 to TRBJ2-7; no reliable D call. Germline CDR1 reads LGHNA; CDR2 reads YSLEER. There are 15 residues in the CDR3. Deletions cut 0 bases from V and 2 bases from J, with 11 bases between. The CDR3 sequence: CASSQDCGKTYEQYF. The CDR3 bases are TGCGCCAGCAGCCAAGACTGCGGTAAAACCTACGAGCAGTACTTC.

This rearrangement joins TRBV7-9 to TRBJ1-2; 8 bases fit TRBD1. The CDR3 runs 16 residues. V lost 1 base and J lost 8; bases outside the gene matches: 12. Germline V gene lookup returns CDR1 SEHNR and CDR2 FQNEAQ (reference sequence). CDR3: CASSLGLPGQDRGYTF. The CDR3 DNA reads TGTGCCAGCAGCTTAGGGCTGCCGGGACAGGATAGGGGCTACACCTTC.

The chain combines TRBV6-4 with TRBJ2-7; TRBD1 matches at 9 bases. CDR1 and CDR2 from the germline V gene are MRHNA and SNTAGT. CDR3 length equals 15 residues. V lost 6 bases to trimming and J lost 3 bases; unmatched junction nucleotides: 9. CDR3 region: CASSAGTGPDYEQYF. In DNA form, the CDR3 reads TGTGCCAGCAGCGCCGGGACAGGGCCGGACTACGAGCAGTACTTC.

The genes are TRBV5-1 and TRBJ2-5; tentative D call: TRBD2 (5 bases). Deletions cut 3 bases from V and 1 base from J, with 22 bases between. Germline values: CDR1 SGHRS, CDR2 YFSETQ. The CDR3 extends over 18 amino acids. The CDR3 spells CASSSNWEYRTPQETQYF. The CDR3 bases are TGCGCCAGCAGCTCTAACTGGGAGTACAGAACTCCCCAAGAGACCCAGTACTTC.

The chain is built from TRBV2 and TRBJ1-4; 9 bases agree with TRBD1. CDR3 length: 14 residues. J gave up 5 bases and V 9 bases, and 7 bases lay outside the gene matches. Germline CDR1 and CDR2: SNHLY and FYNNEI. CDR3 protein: CASRTGDRNEKLFF. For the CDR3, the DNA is TGTGCCAGTCGGACAGGGGATAGAAATGAAAAACTGTTTTTT.